This T cell receptor (beta chain) was captured by sequencing in a study of T cells in narcolepsy. Study-level background: Patients with NT1 or NT2 and healthy control donors were enrolled. General observations from the study: Reportedly, autoreactive clonotypes were serially detected in patients' blood but not controls'. Same-patient CSF and blood CD4+ T cell clonotypes included HCRT-specific and TRIB2-specific autoreactive ones. In some patient and control memory CD4+ samples, autoreactive clones were absent.

The CDR3 spans 13 residues. The germline V gene encodes CDR1 SEHNR and CDR2 FQNEAQ (reference sequence). Trimming pared 3 bases from V and 6 bases from J, leaving 12 bases between. TCRdb's table, derived via immunoSEQ multiplex PCR, lists solely in-frame clones and lacks some. The data contain some 30,000 clones, more than 75% of them singletons. As regards this clone: What it binds is not known.

Sequencing used memory (CD45RA-) CD4+ T cells from blood. V and J are TRBV7-9 and TRBJ2-7; D is possibly TRBD1 (6 bases). This sequence was found in a human donor in good health. The CDR3: CASSFGTGTEQYF. CDR3 nucleotides: TGTGCCAGCAGCTTCGGAACAGGGACCGAGCAGTACTTC.